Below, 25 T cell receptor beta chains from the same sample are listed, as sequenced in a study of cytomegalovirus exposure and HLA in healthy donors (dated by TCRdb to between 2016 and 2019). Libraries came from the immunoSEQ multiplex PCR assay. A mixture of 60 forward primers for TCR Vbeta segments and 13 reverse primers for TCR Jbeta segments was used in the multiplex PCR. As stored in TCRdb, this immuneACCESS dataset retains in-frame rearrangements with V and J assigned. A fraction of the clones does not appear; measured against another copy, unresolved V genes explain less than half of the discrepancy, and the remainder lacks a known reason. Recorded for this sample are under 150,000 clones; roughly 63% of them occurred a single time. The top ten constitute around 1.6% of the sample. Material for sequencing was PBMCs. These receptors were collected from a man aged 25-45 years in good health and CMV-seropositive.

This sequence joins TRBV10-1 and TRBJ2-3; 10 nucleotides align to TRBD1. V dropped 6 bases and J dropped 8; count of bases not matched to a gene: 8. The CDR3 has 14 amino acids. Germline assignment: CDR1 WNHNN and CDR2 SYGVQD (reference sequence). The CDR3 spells CASRPGQGTGTQYF. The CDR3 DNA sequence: TGCGCCAGCAGACCGGGACAGGGGACGGGTACGCAGTATTTT.

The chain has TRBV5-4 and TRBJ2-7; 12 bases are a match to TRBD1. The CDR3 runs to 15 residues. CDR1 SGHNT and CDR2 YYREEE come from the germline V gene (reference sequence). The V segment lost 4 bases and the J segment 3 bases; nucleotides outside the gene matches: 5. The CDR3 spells CASSIRDRGLYEQYF. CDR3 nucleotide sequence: TGTGCCAGCAGCATCCGGGACAGGGGGCTCTACGAGCAGTACTTC.

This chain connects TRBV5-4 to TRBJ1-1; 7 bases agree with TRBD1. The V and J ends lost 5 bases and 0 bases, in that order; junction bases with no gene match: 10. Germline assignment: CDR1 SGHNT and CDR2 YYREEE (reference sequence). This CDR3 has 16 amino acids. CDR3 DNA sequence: TGTGCCAGCAGATTTGAGACAGGGCGGATGAACACTGAAGCTTTCTTT. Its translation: CASRFETGRMNTEAFF. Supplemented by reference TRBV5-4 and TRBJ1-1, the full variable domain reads ETGVTQSPTHLIKTRGQQVTLRCSSQSGHNTVSWYQQALGQGPQFIFQYYREEENGRGNFPPRFSGLQFPNYSSELNVNALELDDSALYLCASRFETGRMNTEAFFGQGTRLTVV.

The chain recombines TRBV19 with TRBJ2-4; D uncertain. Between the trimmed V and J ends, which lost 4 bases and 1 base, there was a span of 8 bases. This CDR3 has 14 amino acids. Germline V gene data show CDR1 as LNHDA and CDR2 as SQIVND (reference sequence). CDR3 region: CASSTQAAKNIQYF. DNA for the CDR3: TGTGCCAGTAGTACCCAGGCGGCCAAAAACATTCAGTACTTC.

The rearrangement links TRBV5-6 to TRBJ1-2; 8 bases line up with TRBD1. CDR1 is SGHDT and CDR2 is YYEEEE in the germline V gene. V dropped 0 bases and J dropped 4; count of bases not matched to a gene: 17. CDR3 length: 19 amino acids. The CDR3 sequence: CASSLAYLGSQGASYGYTF. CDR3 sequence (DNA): TGTGCCAGCAGCTTGGCCTACCTTGGGTCCCAGGGGGCTAGCTATGGCTACACCTTC.

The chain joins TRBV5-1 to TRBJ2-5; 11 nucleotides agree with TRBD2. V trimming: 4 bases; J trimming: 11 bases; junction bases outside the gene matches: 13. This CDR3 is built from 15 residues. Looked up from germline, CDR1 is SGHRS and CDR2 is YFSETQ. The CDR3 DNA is TGCGCCAGCAGCCATGTAGCGGGAGGGCCGGGTGAGCAGTACTTC. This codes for CASSHVAGGPGEQYF.

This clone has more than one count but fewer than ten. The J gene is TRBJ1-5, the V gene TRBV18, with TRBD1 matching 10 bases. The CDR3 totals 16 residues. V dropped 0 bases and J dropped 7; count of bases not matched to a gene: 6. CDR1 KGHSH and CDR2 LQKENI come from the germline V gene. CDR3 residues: CASSPPGQGREQPQHF. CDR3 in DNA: TGTGCCAGCTCACCACCGGGACAGGGGAGAGAACAGCCCCAGCATTTT.

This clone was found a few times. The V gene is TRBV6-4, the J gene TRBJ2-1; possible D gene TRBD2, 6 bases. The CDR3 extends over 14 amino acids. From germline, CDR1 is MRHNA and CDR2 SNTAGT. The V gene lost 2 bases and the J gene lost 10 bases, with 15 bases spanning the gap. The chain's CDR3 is CASSDGRESGEQFF. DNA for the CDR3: TGTGCCAGCAGTGACGGACGGGAGTCGGGAGAGCAGTTCTTC.

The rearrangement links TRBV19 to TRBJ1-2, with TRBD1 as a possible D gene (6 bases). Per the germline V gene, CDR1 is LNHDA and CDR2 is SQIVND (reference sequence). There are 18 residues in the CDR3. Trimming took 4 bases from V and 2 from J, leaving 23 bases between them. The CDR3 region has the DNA TGTGCCAGTAGTACCTGGACAGACGCTACGATCGACAACTATGGCTACACCTTC. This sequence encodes CASSTWTDATIDNYGYTF.

CDR3 sequence reads: CAIPPGTGLYEQYF. For the CDR3, the DNA is TGCGCCATCCCCCCCGGGACAGGATTATACGAGCAGTACTTC. This chain uses TRBV5-1 with TRBJ2-7; 8 nucleotides line up with TRBD1. V shed 9 bases and J 4 bases; nucleotides not matched to a gene: 12. The CDR3 length is 14 residues. Germline V lookup: CDR1 SGHRS, CDR2 YFSETQ.

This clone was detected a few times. The CDR3 reads CASNLAGVSYNEQFF. In DNA form, the CDR3 reads TGTGCCAGCAACTTAGCGGGAGTCTCCTACAATGAGCAGTTCTTC. J is TRBJ2-1 and V is TRBV28; 9 bases are a match to TRBD2. The CDR3 consists of 15 residues. Germline CDR1 reads MDHEN; CDR2 reads SYDVKM. With V trimmed by 7 bases and J by 0 bases, 4 bases remained unmatched.

CDR3 bases: TGTGCCAGCAGTTTATTAGGCGACTGGGGAGATAGCACAGATACGCAGTATTTT. Encoded protein: CASSLLGDWGDSTDTQYF. The chain links TRBV28 to TRBJ2-3; D may be TRBD2 (5 bases). The CDR3 covers 18 residues. Trimming shortened V by 1 base and J by 0 bases, and 17 bases separated the two germline ends. Germline CDR1 and CDR2: MDHEN and SYDVKM.

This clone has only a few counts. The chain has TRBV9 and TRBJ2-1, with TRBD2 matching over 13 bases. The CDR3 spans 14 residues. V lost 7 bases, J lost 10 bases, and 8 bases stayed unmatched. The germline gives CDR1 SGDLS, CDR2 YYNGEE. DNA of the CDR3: TGTGCCAGCTCCTGGACTAGCGGGAGTCGGGAGCAGTTCTTC. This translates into CASSWTSGSREQFF.

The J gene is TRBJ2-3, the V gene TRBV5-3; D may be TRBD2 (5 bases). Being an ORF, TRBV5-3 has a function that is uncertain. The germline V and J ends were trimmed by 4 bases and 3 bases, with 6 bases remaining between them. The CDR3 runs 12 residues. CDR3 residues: CARSRGTDTQYF. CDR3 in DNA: TGTGCCAGAAGCCGCGGGACAGATACGCAGTATTTT.

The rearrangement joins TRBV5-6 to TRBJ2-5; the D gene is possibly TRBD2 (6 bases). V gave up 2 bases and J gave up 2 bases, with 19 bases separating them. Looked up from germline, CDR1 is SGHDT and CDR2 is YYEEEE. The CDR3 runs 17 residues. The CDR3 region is CASSLRRGGRWQETQYF. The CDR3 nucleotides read TGTGCCAGCAGCTTACGGCGGGGCGGTCGATGGCAAGAGACCCAGTACTTC.

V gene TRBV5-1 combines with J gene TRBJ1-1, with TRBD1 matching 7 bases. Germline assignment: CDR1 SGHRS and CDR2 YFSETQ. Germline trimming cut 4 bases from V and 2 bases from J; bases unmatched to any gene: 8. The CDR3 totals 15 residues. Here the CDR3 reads CASSVSDRYNTEAFF. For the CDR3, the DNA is TGCGCCAGCAGCGTCTCGGACAGGTATAACACTGAAGCTTTCTTT.

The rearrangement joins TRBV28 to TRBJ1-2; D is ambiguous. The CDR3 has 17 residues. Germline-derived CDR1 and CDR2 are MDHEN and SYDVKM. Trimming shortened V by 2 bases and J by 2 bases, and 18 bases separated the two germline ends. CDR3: CASSLNTVTVANYGYTF. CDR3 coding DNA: TGTGCCAGCAGTTTAAATACGGTGACCGTAGCCAACTATGGCTACACCTTC.

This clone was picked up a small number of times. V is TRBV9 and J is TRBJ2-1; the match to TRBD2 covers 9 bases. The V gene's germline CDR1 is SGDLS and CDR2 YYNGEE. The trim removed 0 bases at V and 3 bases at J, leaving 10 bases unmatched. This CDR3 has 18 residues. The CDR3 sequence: CASSVEGVSGSYYNEQFF. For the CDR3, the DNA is TGTGCCAGCAGCGTAGAGGGGGTTAGCGGGAGTTACTACAATGAGCAGTTCTTC.

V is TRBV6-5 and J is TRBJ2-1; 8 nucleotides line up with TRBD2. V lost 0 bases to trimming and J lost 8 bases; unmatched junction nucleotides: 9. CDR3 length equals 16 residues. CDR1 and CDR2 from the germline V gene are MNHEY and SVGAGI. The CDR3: CASSYSRLARGHEQFF. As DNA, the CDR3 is TGTGCCAGCAGTTACTCGAGACTAGCGAGAGGTCATGAGCAGTTCTTC.

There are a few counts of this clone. The CDR3 region has the DNA TGTGCCAGCAGCTTACACACAGGGGCCTACAATGAGCAGTTCTTC. Protein sequence: CASSLHTGAYNEQFF. The chain is built from TRBV11-2 and TRBJ2-1, with 7 bases lining up with TRBD1. Germline CDR1 reads SGHAT; CDR2 reads FQNNGV. V lost 2 bases and J lost 2; bases outside the gene matches: 3. CDR3 size: 15 residues.

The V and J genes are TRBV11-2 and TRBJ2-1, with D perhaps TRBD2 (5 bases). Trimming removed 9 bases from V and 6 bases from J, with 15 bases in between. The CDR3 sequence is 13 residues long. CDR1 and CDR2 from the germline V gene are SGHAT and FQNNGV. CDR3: CASRLAPSNEQFF. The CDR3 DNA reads TGTGCCAGTCGGCTAGCCCCTTCCAATGAGCAGTTCTTC.

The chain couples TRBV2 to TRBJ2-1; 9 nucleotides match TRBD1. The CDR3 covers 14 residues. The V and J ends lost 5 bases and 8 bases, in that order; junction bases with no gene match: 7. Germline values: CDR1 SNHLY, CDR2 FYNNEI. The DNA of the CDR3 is TGTGCCAGCAGTCCGGACAGGGGTAGGGATGAGCAGTTCTTC. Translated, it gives CASSPDRGRDEQFF. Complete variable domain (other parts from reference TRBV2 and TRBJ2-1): EPEVTQTPSHQVTQMGQEVILRCVPISNHLYFYWYRQILGQKVEFLVSFYNNEISEKSEIFDDQFSVERPDGSNFTLKIRSTKLEDSAMYFCASSPDRGRDEQFFGPGTRLTVL.

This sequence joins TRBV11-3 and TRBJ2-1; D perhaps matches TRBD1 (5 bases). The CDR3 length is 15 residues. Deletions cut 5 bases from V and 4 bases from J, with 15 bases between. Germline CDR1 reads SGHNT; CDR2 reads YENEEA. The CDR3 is CASSPRQSPYNEQFF. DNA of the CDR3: TGTGCCAGCAGCCCCAGACAGAGCCCTTACAATGAGCAGTTCTTC.

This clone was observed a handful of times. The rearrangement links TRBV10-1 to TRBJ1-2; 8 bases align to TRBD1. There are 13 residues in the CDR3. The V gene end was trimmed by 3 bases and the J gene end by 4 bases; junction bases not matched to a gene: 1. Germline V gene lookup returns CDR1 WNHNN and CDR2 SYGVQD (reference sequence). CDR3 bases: TGCGCCAGCAGTGAAGGGACAGGCTATGGCTACACCTTC. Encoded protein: CASSEGTGYGYTF.

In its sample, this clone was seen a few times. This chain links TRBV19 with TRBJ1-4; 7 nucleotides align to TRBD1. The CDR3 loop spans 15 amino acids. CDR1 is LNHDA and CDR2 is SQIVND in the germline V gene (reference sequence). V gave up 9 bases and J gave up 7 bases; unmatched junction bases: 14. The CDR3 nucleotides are TGTGCCAGCGTGAAGACAGGGTTTAGTGGTGAAAAACTGTTTTTT. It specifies CASVKTGFSGEKLFF.